The 8 T cell receptor beta chains presented below share a single source sample, sequenced in a study of OX40 agonist ivuxolimab in advanced cancers. Some clones are missing from TCRdb's copy, which holds only in-frame ones; the method was immunoSEQ multiplex PCR. The data show approximately 89,000 clones, about 86% seen once. The sample here was CD4+ or CD8+ T cells sorted from blood, taken in a trial of the OX40 agonist ivuxolimab. The receptors were sampled from an adult with an advanced solid tumor such as melanoma, head and neck, liver or kidney cancer.

The genes are TRBV28 and TRBJ2-7; 8 nucleotides agree with TRBD1. The trim removed 4 bases at V and 3 bases at J, leaving 11 bases unmatched. The CDR3 extends over 16 amino acids. Looked up from germline, CDR1 is MDHEN and CDR2 is SYDVKM. CDR3 sequence reads: CASSWGPGQENYEQYF. The CDR3 nucleotides are TGTGCCAGCAGTTGGGGCCCGGGACAGGAAAACTACGAGCAGTACTTC.

The gene calls are TRBV9 and TRBJ1-2; possible D gene TRBD1, 6 bases. Germline V CDR1 and CDR2: SGDLS, YYNGEE. Trimming pared 4 bases from V and 6 bases from J, leaving 22 bases between. This CDR3 has 16 residues. The CDR3 bases are TGTGCCAGCAGCCCCCGGTGGGGGCAGGGTGTTGATGGCTACACCTTC. Its protein is CASSPRWGQGVDGYTF.

The chain combines TRBV18 with TRBJ2-3; 12 bases align to TRBD2. Germline lookup yields CDR1 KGHSH and CDR2 LQKENI. Trimming cost V 5 bases and J 3 bases; bases outside gene matches: 12. The CDR3 sequence is 18 residues long. CDR3 loop: CASSTQGPGTSGTDTQYF. The CDR3 DNA reads as TGTGCCAGCTCAACGCAGGGACCCGGGACTAGCGGGACAGATACGCAGTATTTT.

This clone was found once. The chain joins TRBV6-6 to TRBJ2-3; no reliable D call. Per the germline V gene, CDR1 is MNHNY and CDR2 is SVGAGI (reference sequence). The V gene lost 4 bases and the J gene lost 2 bases, with 13 bases spanning the gap. The CDR3 is 15 amino acids. As DNA, the CDR3 is TGTGCCAGCAGTTCGAAAACTCCTTACACAGATACGCAGTATTTT. It codes for CASSSKTPYTDTQYF.

The chain is built from TRBV2 and TRBJ2-5, with TRBD1 as a possible D gene (6 bases). Germline-derived CDR1 and CDR2 are SNHLY and FYNNEI. This CDR3 is built from 16 residues. The ends were cut back, 8 bases at V and 5 bases at J, with 24 bases in the middle. This CDR3 is CASVSGAGVLGETQYF. The CDR3 DNA follows: TGTGCCAGCGTCTCAGGGGCAGGCGTTCTCGGTGAGACCCAGTACTTC.

The V gene is TRBV4-3, the J gene TRBJ2-3; 15 bases align to TRBD2. V lost 1 base and J lost 2; bases outside the gene matches: 1. Germline CDR1 and CDR2: LGHNA and YSLEER. The CDR3 covers 17 residues. The CDR3 loop is CASSQGTSGRATDTQYF. CDR3 in DNA: TGCGCCAGCAGCCAAGGGACTAGCGGGAGGGCCACAGATACGCAGTATTTT.

This clone has at least ten counts. V gene TRBV15 combines with J gene TRBJ1-1; D ambiguous. The CDR3 covers 13 residues. CDR1 and CDR2 (germline): LNHNV, YYDKDF (reference sequence). Trimming took 5 bases from V and 5 from J, leaving 12 bases between them. The CDR3 is CATSRQWGTEAFF. Written as DNA, the CDR3 is TGTGCCACCAGCCGACAATGGGGAACTGAAGCTTTCTTT.

The chain carries TRBV5-4 and TRBJ2-5, with D maybe TRBD1 (6 bases). Germline V lookup: CDR1 SGHNT, CDR2 YYREEE (reference sequence). V was clipped by 5 bases and J by 5 bases, with 16 bases between them. The CDR3 is 14 residues long. This CDR3 reads CASSSTGLSETQYF. The CDR3, as DNA: TGTGCCAGCAGTTCTACAGGGTTGTCGGAGACCCAGTACTTC.